Shown below are 3 T cell receptor beta chains from a single sample sequenced in a study of T cells in Graves' hyperthyroidism and ophthalmopathy. Template material for amplifying TCR beta CDR3 regions consisted of RNA transcripts. Carried out on the TCR CDR3, a first-round RT-PCR used the HTBI primer set. One entry per CDR3 protein results from TCRdb running MiXCR on the multiplex PCR reads. The data contain about 720,000 distinct CDR3 sequences, approximately 19% of them seen just once; the ten biggest clones take up 16%. The specimen was blood. These receptors all stem from a woman in her forties or fifties with Graves' hyperthyroidism that later progressed to Graves' ophthalmopathy.

The sample holds many counts of this clonotype. The chain couples TRBV3-1 to TRBJ1-1; 8 bases align to TRBD1. The CDR3 runs to 12 residues. The germline gives CDR1 LGHDT, CDR2 YNNKEL (reference sequence). Trimming cost V 4 bases and J 5 bases; bases outside gene matches: 0. In nucleotides, the CDR3 is TGTGCCAGCAGCCGACAGGGGACTGAAGCTTTCTTT. This codes for CASSRQGTEAFF.

The gene calls are TRBV6-5 and TRBJ2-5, with D perhaps TRBD1 (6 bases). V was shortened by 2 bases and J by 13 bases, with 23 bases between the two germline ends. CDR1 and CDR2 (germline): MNHEY, SVGAGI. This CDR3 comprises 15 residues. CDR3 loop: CASSYLPSDLRGSYF. CDR3 nucleotides: TGTGCCAGCAGTTACCTTCCGTCAGACTTAAGGGGGTCGTACTTC.

Points on this clonotype: A read error is possible here, since a much larger clone lies one base away. The chain has TRBV12-5 and TRBJ1-1; D gene unclear. This CDR3 contains 12 residues. The germline gives CDR1 LGHNT, CDR2 FRNRAP. As DNA, the CDR3 is TGTGCTACTGGTTTGCCCGGGACTGAAGCTTTCTTT. Its translation: CATGLPGTEAFF.